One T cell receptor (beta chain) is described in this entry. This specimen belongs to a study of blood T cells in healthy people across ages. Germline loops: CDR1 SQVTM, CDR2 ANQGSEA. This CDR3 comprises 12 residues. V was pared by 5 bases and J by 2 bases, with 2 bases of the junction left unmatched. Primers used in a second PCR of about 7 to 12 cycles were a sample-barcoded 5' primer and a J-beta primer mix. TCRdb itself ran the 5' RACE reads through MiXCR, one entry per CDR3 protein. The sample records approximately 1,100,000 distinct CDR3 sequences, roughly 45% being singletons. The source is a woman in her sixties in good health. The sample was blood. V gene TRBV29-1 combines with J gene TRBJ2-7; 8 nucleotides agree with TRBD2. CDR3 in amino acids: CSVQAGAYEQYF. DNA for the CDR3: TGCAGCGTTCAAGCGGGAGCCTACGAGCAGTACTTC.